Here is one T cell receptor beta chain with its context. Its cognate antigen has yet to be identified. The record has no base qualities; no much larger clone is one base away. Via the germline V gene (reference sequence), CDR1 is LNHDA and CDR2 SQIVND. The CDR3 covers 16 residues, taking in both the cysteine and the phenylalanine. Kept here is only the CDR3 DNA, which spans 48 bases and is read in frame from base 1. V and J are trimmed by 5 bases and 6 bases, and the gene matches miss 12 bases of the junction. In total, more than 500 healthy bone marrow donors made up the cohort. At the time of sampling, every cohort member was nominally healthy, though immune exposures that went unrecorded were likely present. The donor tested CMV seropositive, placing the donor among the approximately 290 seropositive members of the cohort. Every donor gave a peripheral blood sample, and the peripheral blood mononuclear cells from that sample were used for TCR beta sequencing. The Qiagen DNeasy Blood Extraction Kit was used to extract genomic DNA from the blood cell samples.

The data were obtained in a study of cytomegalovirus exposure and HLA in healthy donors (dated by TCRdb to the late 2010s). For the wider study: In an earlier analysis of 550 to 750 of the donors, 250 to 350 Gb of sequence data and 117 million unique TCR beta sequences from roughly 190 million T cells were reported. The number of donors typed differed by locus, with 629-630 for A, B, C, DRB1 and DQB1, roughly 550 for DQA1, 600 to 610 for DPA1, and around 450 for DPB1. Four to six DR-DQ haplotypes were handled as single units for association and clustering because linkage in the cohort was strong. High-throughput TCR immunosequencing, statistical association of individual TCRs with disease status, and machine learning were combined to predict cytomegalovirus infection status. In the later analysis, no new phenotypic data were used to find candidate immune exposures; instead, reliance was placed on TCR beta sequences and their occurrence across donors. Across 398 genotyped donors of the cohort, an average of roughly 230,000 unique TCR beta nucleotide sequences per donor were sequenced, and roughly 20% of those sequences were non-productive. Every repertoire in the discovery cohort had been generated on one and the same sequencing platform. A separate validation cohort of 100 to 150 different subjects was used in addition to the approximately 640-subject first cohort. A later genetic analysis took genome-wide SNP genotypes for about 55% of the 666 donors and used that subset as a discovery cohort. Donor age, sex, ethnicity and CMV serostatus were compiled together with the repertoire data. The study was designed to test whether signatures of past pathogen exposure could be identified by cataloging public T cell receptors. The genetic ancestry cluster associated with self-reported Caucasian donors included roughly four fifths of the roughly 400 genotyped donors. An early release that covered some 640 HLA-typed donors contained approximately 300 gigabases of sequencing data and about 93 million unique TCR sequences. Both class I and class II loci were covered by HLA typing, at four-digit resolution. In a later analysis, previously published TCR beta repertoires from about 670 donors were re-analyzed and high-resolution HLA genotyping was added so that TCR occurrence patterns could be studied. Using immunosequencing, the study profiled T cell repertoires from fewer than 700 subjects and related those repertoires to cytomegalovirus serostatus. An earlier analysis of approximately 640 of the donors applied high-throughput TCR beta sequencing to assess whether each TCR beta V gene segment acted as functional or pseudogenic.

The protocol used for the library was the immunoSEQ multiplex PCR assay. For the multiplex PCR, a mixture combining 60 forward primers for TCR Vbeta segments and 13 reverse primers for TCR Jbeta segments was used. The CDR3 region of rearranged TCR beta genes was amplified from genomic DNA by a multiplex PCR assay. The Illumina HiSeq System was used to sequence the amplified TCR beta libraries as 87-base-pair reads. Per the original workflow: A later analysis counted approximately 74 million unique TCR beta chains across the 550 to 750 repertoires, and some 11 million of these chains were shared by at least two donors. Raw reads were error-corrected and collapsed into unique sequences with a nearest-neighbor algorithm that merged closely related sequences to remove PCR and sequencing errors. CDR3 sequences were aligned to IMGT reference sequences to assign V, D and J gene segments. Each retained sequence needed at least a six-nucleotide match to both a V gene segment and a J gene segment. A rearrangement was called productive if the CDR3 had no stop codons and remained in frame with V and J, and every other rearrangement was called non-productive. CDR3 was defined according to IMGT convention as the region running from the second conserved V-encoded cysteine to the conserved J-encoded phenylalanine. Sequences without an unambiguous match to a single V gene segment were excluded from the earlier analysis of about 600 of the donors. An earlier analysis of several hundred of the donors called V segments functional above 56.7% productive rearrangements and segregating when the between-donor standard deviation exceeded 5%. To diagnose cytomegalovirus status from the catalog of TCR beta chain sequences, a statistical classification framework was built. In a later analysis, TCR nucleotide sequences were compared against IMGT/GENE-DB human TR gene sequences so that V and J genes could be assigned. Using the TCRdist pipeline, a later analysis assigned CDR3 sequences along with most-parsimonious VDJ recombination scenarios. In a later analysis, each TCR beta chain was defined by its CDR3 amino acid sequence together with its V-gene family, and reads without a unique V-gene family were excluded. In a later analysis, around 600 highly shared, low-generation-probability nucleotide sequences were removed to address suspected cross-contamination and a sequencing artifact. A later analysis calculated a clonal expansion index for each public chain from normalized within-repertoire ranks of inferred template counts. In a later analysis, generation probabilities were computed with a VDJ recombination model fitted to out-of-frame rearrangements, and the resulting probabilities were checked against IGoR. In a later analysis, TCR-TCR, TCR-HLA and TCR-CMV co-occurrence was scored with hypergeometric tests, and a repertoire-size bias correction was applied to TCR pairs. A later analysis estimated false discovery rates by permuting HLA or CMV assignments 20 times. In a later analysis, co-occurring TCRs were grouped using DBSCAN, and TCRdist sequence similarity was added for clustering within HLA-allele-positive subsets. Repertoires with fewer than 30,000 or more than 120,000 public chains were left out of co-occurrence clustering, as were several repertoires with anomalous nucleotide sharing. Drawn from immuneACCESS, this table holds only the in-frame rearrangements with V and J called that TCRdb kept. Clones are partly lost; checked studies trace under half to an unresolved V gene and leave the rest unexplained. Clone size and V and J calls were adopted from that table, with D and trimming inferred from the DNA. The table for this sample lists around 90,000 clones; 79% of them were counted only once. 3% to 4% of the sample rests with the top ten.

Results and caveats for the whole study, not just this receptor: An earlier analysis of approximately 570 of the donors showed that most TCR beta V segments appeared in productive rearrangements either about 90% or about 30% of the time, which broadly matched IMGT annotations. The authors suggested that the approach could potentially be generalized to other disease states and immunological phenotypes. In a later genetic analysis, fewer N-insertions in productive TCRs were reported among donors in an Asian-associated ancestry cluster than the roughly 700-donor mean. The sequencing pipeline was judged likely to have produced a cluster of highly shared sequence variants as a technical artifact. While some public TCRs were present in many individuals, most TCR sequences turned up only very rarely across donors. Correlated functional status among segregating V segments might reflect linkage disequilibrium, but an unknown experimental factor could not be ruled out. In a later analysis, over 15,000 TCR beta sequences were associated with specific HLA alleles at a false discovery rate of 0.05. According to a later analysis, parvovirus B19, influenza, CMV and Epstein-Barr virus appeared linked to several top co-occurrence clusters. Because counts were too low, about 15 rarely observed V segments, including chromosome 9 orphons, were left out of the earlier analysis of 587 of the donors. Strong co-occurrence of HLA alleles, especially DR and DQ, made assigning TCR associations to individual alleles difficult. In the study, approximately 160 TCR beta chains were listed as associated with cytomegalovirus. For the cohort, immune exposure information was limited to CMV serostatus. A later genetic analysis associated a missense DCLRE1C variant with V-gene and J-gene trimming of TCR beta chains, and an independent cohort replicated the association. Some IMGT-functional V segments, including TRBV6-2 and TRBV6-3, could not be told apart with the 87-base-pair reads, so those segments were excluded. The cohort was sequenced for TCR beta chains only, and without alpha or paired-chain data the features that could be detected were limited. In vitro tests confirmed that a few of the cytomegalovirus-associated TCR beta chains recognize cytomegalovirus antigens. A further reported finding was that TCR beta sequences accurately predicted the HLA-A and HLA-B alleles for most subjects in the first cohort. In a later analysis, HLA-associated TCR beta chains were found to be more clonally expanded and to have lower generation probabilities than equally common non-associated chains. According to a later analysis, TCR association rates differed among HLA loci, with DRB1 alleles showing the most associated TCRs and HLA-C alleles showing the fewest. The classifier was reported to diagnose cytomegalovirus status with high specificity and sensitivity in both the original and validation cohorts. HLA typing was unavailable for some donors at each locus, so association tests used only the typed subset. Presence/absence analyses assumed roughly uniform sequencing depth across donors, an assumption that may not hold. In a later analysis, most CMV-associated TCR beta chains were found to appear HLA-restricted, with HLA associations seemingly driven largely by CMV exposure.

The sample consisted of PBMCs. The chain employs TRBV19 and TRBJ1-5; TRBD1 fits 8 bases in the junction. The receptor was isolated from a male donor in good health and CMV-seropositive. The CDR3 in this case is CASSARSGGAGQPQHF. The DNA is as follows: TGTGCCAGTAGTGCTCGTTCAGGGGGCGCGGGTCAGCCCCAGCATTTT.